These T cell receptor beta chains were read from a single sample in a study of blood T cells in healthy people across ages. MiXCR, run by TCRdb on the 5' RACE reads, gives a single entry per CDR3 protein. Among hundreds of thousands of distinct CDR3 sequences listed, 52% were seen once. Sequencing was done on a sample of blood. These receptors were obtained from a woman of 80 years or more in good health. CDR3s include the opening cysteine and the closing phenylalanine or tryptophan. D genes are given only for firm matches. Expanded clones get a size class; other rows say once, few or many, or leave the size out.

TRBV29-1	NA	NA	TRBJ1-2	TGCAGCGTTGACGGAAACTATGGCTACACCTTC	CSVDGNYGYTF
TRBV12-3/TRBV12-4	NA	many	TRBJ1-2	TGTGCCAGCAGACCCGACACCACTAACTATGGCTACACCTTC	CASRPDTTNYGYTF
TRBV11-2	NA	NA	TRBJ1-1	TGTGCCGGCCGGTTATCAGGAGGAGGCACTGAAGCTTTCTTT	CAGRLSGGGTEAFF
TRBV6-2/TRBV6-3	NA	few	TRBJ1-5	TGTGCCAGCAGCTTCAACGGGGGGTGGCAGCCCCAGCATTTT	CASSFNGGWQPQHF
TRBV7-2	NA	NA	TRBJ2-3	TGTGCCAGCGGGGGGGCGGGCTTATACACAGATACGCAGTATTTT	CASGGAGLYTDTQYF
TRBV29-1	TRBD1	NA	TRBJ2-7	TGCAGCGGAGGACAGGGCGCCTACGAGCAGTACTTC	CSGGQGAYEQYF
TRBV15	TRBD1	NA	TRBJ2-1	TGTGCCACCAGCGAGGACAGGGGAGGTGCAAATGAGCAGTTCTTC	CATSEDRGGANEQFF
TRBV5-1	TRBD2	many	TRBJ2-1	TGCGCCGGCAGCTTGGAACAGCGGGAGGTGAATGAGCAGTTCTTC	CAGSLEQREVNEQFF
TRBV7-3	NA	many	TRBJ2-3	TGTGCCAGCAGGCAGGGTCAGGGCACAGATACGCAGTATTTT	CASRQGQGTDTQYF
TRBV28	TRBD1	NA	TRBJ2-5	TGTGCCAGCAGCTCCGGGACAGTGATTTATGAGCAGTACTTC	CASSSGTVIYEQYF
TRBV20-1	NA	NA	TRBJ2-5	TGCAGTGCTAAAGTTCTGTGGACCCAGTACTTC	CSAKVLWTQYF
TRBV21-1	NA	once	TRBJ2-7	TGTGCCAGCAGCAAGTTCTCCGACCCTGCGGGAAACACTCAGTACTTC	CASSKFSDPAGNTQYF
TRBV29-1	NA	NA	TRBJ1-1	TGCAGCGTTCAGGTTTTGAACACTGAAGCTTTCTTT	CSVQVLNTEAFF
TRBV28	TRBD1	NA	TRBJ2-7	TGTGCCAGCAGTAGACCGGGACAGTCGACCTACGAGCCGTACTTC	CASSRPGQSTYEPYF
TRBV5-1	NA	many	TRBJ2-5	TGCGCCAGCAGCCTCCAATCCCCGTTACAAGAGACCCAGTACTTC	CASSLQSPLQETQYF
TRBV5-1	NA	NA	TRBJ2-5	TGCGCCAGCAGCTTATTCCTTAGCGGTCAAGAGACCCAGTACTTC	CASSLFLSGQETQYF
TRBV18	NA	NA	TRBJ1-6	TGTGCCAGCTCACCAGGCCCCTCACAGGGTGTAAGCTCCCATAATTCACCCCTCCACTTT	CASSPGPSQGVSSHNSPLHF
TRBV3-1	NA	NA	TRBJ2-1	TGTGCCAGCAGCCCCAACATGGGGAACAATGAGCAGTTCTTC	CASSPNMGNNEQFF
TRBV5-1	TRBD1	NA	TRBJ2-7	TGCGCCAGCAGCTTGGGGACAGGGGTCCTCGAGCAGTACTTC	CASSLGTGVLEQYF
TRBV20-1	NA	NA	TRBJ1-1	TGCAGTGCTAGAACCCCCGAAGGTACTGAAGCTTTCTTT	CSARTPEGTEAFF
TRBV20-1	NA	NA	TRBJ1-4	TGCAGTGCTAGAAGGACCGATGCAACTAATGAAAAACTGTTTTTT	CSARRTDATNEKLFF
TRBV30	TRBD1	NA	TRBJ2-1	TGTGCTTGGAGTAGGGACAGTTACAATGAGCAGTTCTTC	CAWSRDSYNEQFF
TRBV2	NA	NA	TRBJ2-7	TGTGCCAGCCGATACCGGGGCTACGAGCAGTACTTC	CASRYRGYEQYF
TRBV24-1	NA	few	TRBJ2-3	TGTGCCACCGGAGGGAACACAGATACGCGGTATTTT	CATGGNTDTRYF
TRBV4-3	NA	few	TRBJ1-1	TGCGCCAGCAGCCCGGGACGCTCCCTTCAAAGCACTGAAGCTTTCTTT	CASSPGRSLQSTEAFF
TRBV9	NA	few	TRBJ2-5	TGTGCCAGCAGCGACACCCCAGGGGTCCTAGTGACCCAGTACTTC	CASSDTPGVLVTQYF
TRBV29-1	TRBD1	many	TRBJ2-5	TGCAGCGTTGAGGGGACAGGGGTGACCCAGTACTTC	CSVEGTGVTQYF
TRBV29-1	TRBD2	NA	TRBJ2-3	TGCAGTGACTCCGGGACTAGCGGTTTCGTCGATGCGCAGTATTTT	CSDSGTSGFVDAQYF
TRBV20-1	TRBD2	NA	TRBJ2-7	TGCAGTGCTAGAGCTAGCGGAACCACCTACGAGCAGTACTTC	CSARASGTTYEQYF
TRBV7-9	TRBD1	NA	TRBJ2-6	TGTGCCAGCAGCCCCGGGGACAGGGGCTCTGGGGCCAACGTCCTGACTTTC	CASSPGDRGSGANVLTF
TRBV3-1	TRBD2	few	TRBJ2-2	TGTGCCAGCAGCCGTCTAGCGGGGGCGAACACCGGGGAGCTGTTTTTT	CASSRLAGANTGELFF
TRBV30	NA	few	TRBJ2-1	TGTGCCTGGAGTGGCCGTGGAAACGTGCAGTTCTTC	CAWSGRGNVQFF
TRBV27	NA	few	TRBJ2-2	TGTGCCAGCCACCCGATGCGGAAGAGCACCGGGGAGCTGTTTTTT	CASHPMRKSTGELFF
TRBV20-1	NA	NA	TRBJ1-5	TGCAGTGCGGGGGACACGGGGGGAATGAGCAGTCAGCCCCAGCATTTT	CSAGDTGGMSSQPQHF